The source of this TCR beta chain is a study of T cells in Graves' hyperthyroidism and ophthalmopathy (dated by TCRdb to about 2019). The study in broad terms: Peripheral blood samples were taken at the time of initial diagnosis, prior to any treatment. To identify distinguishing TCR V-J signatures, a discovery cohort of about 95 patients was used, comprising 43 with Graves' ophthalmopathy and some 60 with stable Graves' hyperthyroidism. Prospective prediction of ophthalmopathy was tested in an independent validation cohort of 18 to 20 hyperthyroidism patients and roughly 16 patients who later progressed to ophthalmopathy. For training and testing, the 100 or so patients in the discovery cohort were randomly divided in a 7:3 ratio. The study also compared thyroid tissue and blood T-cell repertoires from over 5 Graves' hyperthyroidism patients. Once sampling was done, hyperthyroidism patients were given methimazole at a starting dose of 30 mg daily, whereas ophthalmopathy patients were given high-dose intravenous methylprednisolone. The paper reports TCR Vbeta CDR3 sequencing of approximately 140 peripheral blood samples: approximately 41 ophthalmopathy, under 80 hyperthyroidism and around 17 progressor patients. Overall study results and their limits: In cross-validation, a model built on a 13 V-J signature told ophthalmopathy apart from stable hyperthyroidism with about 90% sensitivity and 81% to 82% specificity, and in testing the same model reached 80%/75%. Most expanded thyroid clonotypes (frequency above 0.001) were also detected in blood, suggesting blood repertoires may reflect thyroid immune responses. During validation, the model predicted progression to ophthalmopathy a median of approximately 6.5 months ahead of onset, with almost 71% sensitivity and 72.22% specificity. Sample size was not statistically predetermined, and blinding of investigators to group allocation was not performed.

Graves' hyperthyroidism was defined as stable when no progression to ophthalmopathy occurred over 18 months of follow-up. Hyperthyroidism patients were newly diagnosed, had a disease duration of under 2 months, and were aged 18 to 65 years. The study excluded patients with uncontrolled infections, other autoimmune diseases, pregnancy or lactation. Clinical symptoms, serum thyroxine and TRAb, thyroid ultrasound, and orbital computed tomography formed the basis for the diagnoses. Ficoll-Paque density gradient centrifugation was used to isolate PBMCs from under 11 ml of fresh peripheral blood. Total RNA was extracted using Trizol reagent, and RNA quality was assessed on an Agilent 2100 Bioanalyzer. Of note for this clonotype: Its binding antigen is unknown. Nothing much larger sits one base from this clone, and base qualities are not available.

The TCR beta CDR3 regions were amplified from the RNA transcripts. The TCR CDR3 was subjected to a first round of RT-PCR using the HTBI primer set and the Qiagen OneStep RT-PCR kit. Libraries were constructed in a second round of multiplex PCR, after which size selection and purification were performed. Libraries were sequenced paired-end with 100 bp reads on an Illumina HiSeq2000. Per the source publication's procedure: Raw data were processed with SOAPnuke, discarding reads with adapters, uncalled bases, mean Phred below 15, or no exact constant-primer or identifier match. High-quality paired reads were merged with COPE v1.2.5, and unique nucleotide sequences were defined as clonotypes. MiTCR v1.1 was used to align clonotypes to the IMGT TRBV, TRBD and TRBJ reference segments. Analysis was restricted to V-J combinations with a frequency above 0.0001, which covered about 99% of repertoires. A TCS score was defined as the ratio between F50 (clonal expansion) and ExV (chaos), using BLOSUM62-based TCRdist between CDR3 peptides within each V-J. Welch's t-statistics and random forest reduced around 550 V-J features to 10 to 15, which were used in a naive Bayes classifier (R e1071). Using fastp at Q25 and MiXCR, TCRdb reprocessed the public reads and kept productive beta chains. Rows with a matching CDR3 protein are joined into one entry that keeps the most common DNA and genes. These V and J calls rely on TCRdb rather than the paper's analysis. In all, the sample holds 300,000 to 450,000 distinct CDR3 sequences, and just under 15% of those were seen once. The top ten clonotypes cover approximately 32% of the sample.

The sequenced sample was blood. This receptor was taken from a woman under 40 with Graves' hyperthyroidism.

The CDR3 protein sequence reads: CASSTRGDTQYF. The DNA sequence reads TGCGCCAGCAGTACCAGGGGGGATACGCAGTATTTT. The rearranged segments are TRBV4-1 and TRBJ2-3, with 7 junctional bases fitting TRBD1. The CDR3 spans 12 residues, from the cysteine through the phenylalanine. The sequence is cut down to CDR3 DNA, 36 bases in frame from base 1. Trimming accounts for 6 bases at V and 6 bases at J, while the number of junction bases matched to no gene is 3. Per the germline V gene, MGHRA is the CDR1 and YSYEKL is the CDR2.